Given below is one TCR beta chain in context. What it binds is not known. The data originate from a study of tumour-infiltrating T cells in Burkitt lymphoma. Study information: The Burkitt lymphoma cohort spanned all epidemiological subtypes. Repertoire clonality predicted overall and progression-free survival. Study-wide results and limits: Several public clonotypes were shared across many Burkitt lymphoma patients.

V was clipped by 4 bases and J by 4 bases, with 13 bases between them. The CDR3 totals 15 residues. Per germline, CDR1 SGHAT and CDR2 FQNNGV. The data were produced by immunoSEQ multiplex PCR, yet TCRdb's version contains in-frame clones alone and is incomplete. The sample records about 6,600 clones, about 85% being singletons. This receptor was obtained from a human donor with Burkitt lymphoma. The sample consisted of tumor tissue. This chain connects TRBV11-2 to TRBJ2-2; weak D call: TRBD2 (5 bases). In nucleotides, the CDR3 is TGTGCCAGCAGCTCGGGGTTGCCTTTCACCGGGGAGCTGTTTTTT. It yields the protein CASSSGLPFTGELFF.